This TCR beta chain was sequenced during a study of siplizumab effects on memory and regulatory T cells. Study conclusions and caveats: Suppressive activity of Tregs proliferating in siplizumab cultures remained unconfirmed.

The germline V gene has CDR1 SGHNT and CDR2 YYREEE (reference sequence). V lost 2 bases, J lost 0 bases, and 11 bases lay in between. CDR3 size: 15 residues. On this clone: What it binds is not known.

The table came from immunoSEQ multiplex PCR; TCRdb's copy has only in-frame clones and leaves some out. Seen here are about 91,000 clones, roughly 93% observed once, and the top ten hold over 5%. This receptor was taken from a human donor in good health. This chain links TRBV5-4 with TRBJ1-1, with D perhaps TRBD1 (5 bases). Sample: CD8+ T cells sorted from blood. This chain's CDR3 is CASSLGAEMNTEAFF. CDR3 nucleotide sequence: TGTGCCAGCAGCTTAGGGGCTGAGATGAACACTGAAGCTTTCTTT.